This is a list of T cell receptor beta chains from one sample in a study of blood T cell repertoires in COVID-19. The method was immunoSEQ multiplex PCR; TCRdb's version includes in-frame clones alone and lacks a portion of them. The data hold 150,000 to 200,000 clones, with roughly nine tenths observed a single time. The material sequenced was peripheral blood. The receptors originated from a woman aged 60-75 years with COVID-19, enrolled during active disease. Each CDR3 is given with its conserved first and last residue. A D gene is named only where the DNA matches it firmly. Where a row states a size, it is once, few, many or the class of an expanded clone; other rows omit it.

j_call	clone_size	d_call	v_call	cdr3_aa	cdr3_nt
TRBJ1-6	NA	NA	TRBV9	CASSVKANNSPLHF	TGTGCCAGCAGCGTAAAAGCCAATAATTCACCCCTCCACTTT
TRBJ2-2	NA	NA	TRBV9	CASSVGQGRTGELFF	TGTGCCAGCAGCGTAGGGCAGGGTCGCACCGGGGAGCTGTTTTTT
TRBJ2-1	NA	TRBD1	TRBV19	CASSPHRTGGWRSSYNEQFF	TGTGCCAGTAGTCCTCACCGGACAGGGGGATGGCGGAGCTCCTACAATGAGCAGTTCTTC
TRBJ2-1	once	NA	TRBV18	CASSRGNRDYNEQFF	TGTGCCAGCTCGAGGGGGAACCGAGACTACAATGAGCAGTTCTTC
TRBJ2-4	NA	TRBD2	TRBV4-1	CASSQLVNLKVREGRNIQYF	TGCGCCAGCAGCCAACTTGTAAACCTGAAGGTGCGGGAGGGCCGAAACATTCAGTACTTC
TRBJ1-2	NA	NA	TRBV9	CASSPPRVLGANYGYTF	TGTGCCAGCAGCCCCCCCCGGGTATTGGGAGCTAACTATGGCTACACCTTC
TRBJ2-7	NA	TRBD1	TRBV7-2	CASSVNRGLSYEQYF	TGTGCCAGCAGCGTAAACAGGGGGCTTAGCTACGAGCAGTACTTC
TRBJ1-4	NA	TRBD1	TRBV10-3	CAISQTGGGEKLFF	TGTGCCATCAGTCAGACAGGGGGCGGTGAAAAACTGTTTTTT
TRBJ2-3	NA	NA	TRBV2	CARGGADTDTQYF	TGTGCCAGGGGGGGGGCGGACACAGATACGCAGTATTTT
TRBJ1-6	NA	TRBD1	TRBV3-1/TRBV3-2	CASSHPGQVNSPLHF	TGTGCCAGCAGCCATCCGGGACAGGTTAATTCACCCCTCCACTTT
TRBJ2-3	NA	TRBD2	TRBV30	CAWTTGTSGRPSTDTQYF	TGTGCCTGGACCACCGGGACTAGCGGGAGGCCCTCCACAGATACGCAGTATTTT
TRBJ1-1	NA	NA	TRBV28	CASSPLGGLYTEAFF	TGTGCCAGCAGTCCCCTGGGGGGGTTGTACACTGAAGCTTTCTTT
TRBJ2-4	NA	TRBD1	TRBV4-3	CASSQDLGTGGVKNIQYF	TGCGCCAGCAGCCAAGATTTGGGGACAGGGGGGGTCAAAAACATTCAGTACTTC
TRBJ2-7	NA	TRBD1	TRBV12-3/TRBV12-4	CASSYRQGGEQYF	TGTGCCAGCAGTTATAGACAGGGGGGCGAGCAGTACTTC
TRBJ2-7	NA	NA	TRBV27	CASGGASAYEQYF	TGTGCCAGCGGAGGGGCATCGGCCTACGAGCAGTACTTC
TRBJ2-7	NA	NA	TRBV4-1	CASSQEFQINPPYEQYF	TGCGCCAGCAGCCAAGAGTTCCAGATTAATCCCCCCTACGAGCAGTACTTC
TRBJ2-2	NA	NA	TRBV24-1	CATMASVYTGELFF	TGTGCCACCATGGCCAGCGTCTACACCGGGGAGCTGTTTTTT
TRBJ1-2	NA	NA	TRBV5-6	CASSLTGYGYTF	TGTGCCAGCAGCTTGACAGGTTATGGCTACACCTTC
TRBJ1-3	NA	TRBD1	TRBV19	CASSILAGGSGNTIYF	TGTGCCAGTAGTATTTTGGCAGGGGGTTCTGGAAACACCATATATTTT
TRBJ1-2	NA	NA	TRBV10-2	CASSREGVSYGYTF	TGCGCCAGCTCCAGGGAAGGGGTTTCTTATGGCTACACCTTC
TRBJ1-1	NA	NA	TRBV20-1	CSAKRGIEAFF	TGCAGTGCTAAAAGGGGAATTGAAGCTTTCTTT
TRBJ2-7	NA	NA	TRBV4-3	CASSQFSVPSYEQYF	TGCGCCAGCAGCCAATTCTCGGTTCCCTCCTACGAGCAGTACTTC
TRBJ1-1	NA	NA	TRBV28	CASSLVRTEAFF	TGTGCCAGCAGTTTGGTCAGGACTGAAGCTTTCTTT
TRBJ2-7	few	NA	TRBV7-2	CASSPRSRRSTYEQYF	TGTGCCAGCAGCCCGAGGTCCCGGCGGAGCACCTACGAGCAGTACTTC
TRBJ2-1	NA	TRBD2	TRBV9	CASSAGGASDYNEQFF	TGTGCCAGCAGCGCCGGGGGGGCTAGCGACTACAATGAGCAGTTCTTC
TRBJ2-1	NA	NA	TRBV15	CATSRGDARGEQFF	TGTGCCACCAGCAGGGGTGATGCCCGGGGAGAGCAGTTCTTC